The T cell receptor beta chain under discussion was sequenced for a study of regulatory T cells in long-lasting Graves disease. Notes on the study in general: TCR diversity was lower in persistent Graves' patients (versus newly diagnosed ones).

This clonotype was recorded a few times. Its specificity is unknown. Time point: persistent/refractory GD, antithyroid drugs over 5 years with positive TRAb. The TCR library was made from RNA extracted from PBMCs. Germline loops: CDR1 MNHNS, CDR2 SASEGT. This CDR3 contains 19 residues. Trimming removed 1 base from V and 1 base from J, with 20 bases in between. Sequencing libraries for TCR beta were prepared with iRepertoire HTBI primers and Arm-PCR of CDR3 regions. TCRdb reanalysed the multiplex PCR reads using MiXCR and keeps one entry per CDR3 protein. The sample records roughly 450,000 distinct CDR3 sequences, less than 25% being singletons.

This chain links TRBV6-1 with TRBJ2-4; D perhaps matches TRBD1 (6 bases). Sequencing used peripheral blood mononuclear cells (PBMCs), obtained when the disease was refractory, from a patient treated with antithyroid drugs. The clonotype originates from a female donor with Graves disease. The CDR3 bases are TGTGCCAGCAGTGAAGTAGATTTTCCCAGGGGTATGGCCAAAAACATTCAGTACTTC. Translated: CASSEVDFPRGMAKNIQYF.